This T cell receptor (beta chain) came from a study of cytomegalovirus exposure and HLA in healthy donors. This PCR relied on a set of 60 Vbeta primers and 13 Jbeta primers. The method was immunoSEQ multiplex PCR; TCRdb's version includes in-frame clones alone and lacks a portion of them. The sample lists about 70,000 clones; less than 65% were seen once. Points from the study as a whole: It was approximately 160 TCR beta chains that were listed as cytomegalovirus-associated. Earlier analysis found most TCR beta V segments productive about 87% or about 30% of the time. There were a few CMV-associated chains whose specificity for CMV antigens was confirmed in vitro. Presence/absence analyses assumed roughly uniform sequencing depth across donors, which may not hold.

Deletions cut 0 bases from V and 1 base from J, with 7 bases between. Germline-derived CDR1 and CDR2 are LGHNA and YNFKEQ. CDR3 length: 14 amino acids. This clone was recorded a few times. Its antigen is unknown. The sequence was obtained from a young man in good health and CMV-seronegative. Sequenced: PBMCs. This chain connects TRBV4-2 to TRBJ2-7, with a possible D match to TRBD2 (5 bases). The CDR3 DNA is TGTGCCAGCAGCCAAGATGAGGGATCCTACGAGCAGTACTTC. As protein: CASSQDEGSYEQYF.